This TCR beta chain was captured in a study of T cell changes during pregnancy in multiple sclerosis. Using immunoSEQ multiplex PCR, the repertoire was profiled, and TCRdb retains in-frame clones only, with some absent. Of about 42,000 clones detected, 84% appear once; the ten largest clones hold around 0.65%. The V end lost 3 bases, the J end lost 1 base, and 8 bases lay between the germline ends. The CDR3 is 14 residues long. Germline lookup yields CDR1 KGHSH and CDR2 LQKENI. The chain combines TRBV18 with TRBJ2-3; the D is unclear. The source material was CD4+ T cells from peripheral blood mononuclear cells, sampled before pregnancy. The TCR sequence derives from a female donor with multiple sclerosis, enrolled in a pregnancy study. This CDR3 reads CASSPNSRTDTQYF. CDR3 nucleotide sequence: TGTGCCAGCTCACCGAACAGCCGCACAGATACGCAGTATTTT.